The 18 T cell receptor beta chains in this list originate from one sample, sequenced in a study of cytomegalovirus exposure and HLA in healthy donors. It was with 60 Vbeta and 13 Jbeta primers that the PCR ran. Assay used: immunoSEQ multiplex PCR; TCRdb lists only in-frame clones, some missing. Of about 150,000 clones in the sample, around 80% were seen once. What was sequenced was PBMCs. Receptors were obtained from a man aged 40-50 years in good health and CMV-seropositive.

This clone was counted between two and nine times. V gene TRBV7-8 combines with J gene TRBJ2-3, with 9 bases fitting TRBD1. The CDR3 is 14 residues long. Germline V CDR1 and CDR2: SGHVS, FQNEAQ. With 3 bases clipped from V and 5 bases from J, the junction kept 3 bases outside the gene matches. The CDR3 coding sequence is TGTGCCAGCAGCTTGAACAGGGGGCAAGATACGCAGTATTTT. Encoded protein: CASSLNRGQDTQYF.

This clone was counted a single time. This chain links TRBV6-1 with TRBJ1-5; D is unresolved. The CDR3 covers 12 residues. Germline V gene data show CDR1 as MNHNS and CDR2 as SASEGT. V lost 2 bases and J 7 bases, leaving 6 bases between the germline ends. CDR3 DNA sequence: TGTGCCAGCAGTGAAATTCAGCAGCCCCAGCATTTT. This sequence encodes CASSEIQQPQHF.

The V gene is TRBV10-3, the J gene TRBJ1-1; a weak D match, TRBD1 (6 bases). Trimming pared 7 bases from V and 2 bases from J, leaving 14 bases between. Germline-derived CDR1 and CDR2 are ENHRY and SYGVKD. This CDR3 comprises 14 residues. The CDR3 loop reads CAIMNTGLNTEAFF. The CDR3 nucleotides are TGTGCCATCATGAACACAGGGCTAAACACTGAAGCTTTCTTT.

Only a few counts were recorded for this clone. The rearrangement links TRBV29-1 to TRBJ2-7, with 8 bases aligning to TRBD2. The germline gives CDR1 SQVTM, CDR2 ANQGSEA. The ends lost 7 bases at V and 2 bases at J; junction bases unmatched: 4. This CDR3 is built from 12 residues. CDR3 region: CSASGGAYEQYF. CDR3 sequence (DNA): TGCAGCGCGAGCGGGGGTGCCTACGAGCAGTACTTC.

The CDR3 here is CASSSLGDTGELFF. CDR3 bases: TGTGCCAGCAGCTCCCTAGGGGATACCGGGGAGCTGTTTTTT. V usage is TRBV7-7 and J usage is TRBJ2-2, with D perhaps TRBD1 (5 bases). V was shortened by 4 bases and J by 5 bases, with 11 bases between the two germline ends. The CDR3 loop spans 14 amino acids. Germline assignment: CDR1 SSHAT and CDR2 FNYEAQ (reference sequence).

This clone was picked up a small number of times. For the CDR3, the DNA is TGTGCTAGTGGTCGACAGGGGGCGTCAGGAGATACGCAGTATTTT. Translating gives CASGRQGASGDTQYF. The chain recombines TRBV12-5 with TRBJ2-3, with 10 positions matching TRBD1. V shed 5 bases, J shed 5 bases, and the junction held 7 bases outside the gene matches. CDR3 length equals 15 residues. Germline loops: CDR1 LGHNT, CDR2 FRNRAP.

This clone was observed a few times. The chain combines TRBV5-6 with TRBJ2-3, with a possible D match to TRBD2 (6 bases). In germline, CDR1 is SGHDT, CDR2 YYEEEE. The germline V and J ends were trimmed by 7 bases and 5 bases, with 11 bases remaining between them. The CDR3 has 12 amino acids. This CDR3 is CASSGTLDTQYF. The CDR3 coding sequence is TGTGCCAGCTCGGGGACTTTAGATACGCAGTATTTT.

This chain joins TRBV5-4 and TRBJ2-1; 10 bases are a match to TRBD2. The CDR3 consists of 15 residues. The V segment lost 1 base and the J segment 5 bases; nucleotides outside the gene matches: 3. Germline V gene lookup returns CDR1 SGHNT and CDR2 YYREEE (reference sequence). The chain's CDR3 is CASSLRLAGDNEQFF. CDR3 DNA sequence: TGTGCCAGCAGCTTGAGACTAGCGGGCGACAATGAGCAGTTCTTC.

This clone occurred once. The rearrangement joins TRBV2 to TRBJ1-3; possible D gene TRBD1, 5 bases. Germline values: CDR1 SNHLY, CDR2 FYNNEI. This CDR3 has 15 amino acids. V shed 4 bases and J shed 1 base, with 11 bases lying between them. The CDR3 sequence is CASSGDLGSGNTIYF. CDR3 DNA sequence: TGTGCCAGCAGTGGGGACTTAGGGTCTGGAAACACCATATATTTT.

The chain has TRBV10-3 and TRBJ2-3; 13 bases align to TRBD2. This CDR3 is built from 16 residues. CDR1 is ENHRY and CDR2 is SYGVKD in the germline V gene. V was clipped by 3 bases and J by 5 bases; unmatched bases: 5. DNA for the CDR3: TGTGCCATCAGTGACATTACTAGCGGGGGGGGAGATACGCAGTATTTT. Amino acid sequence: CAISDITSGGGDTQYF.

The chain links TRBV9 to TRBJ1-3; tentatively, D is TRBD1 (5 bases). This CDR3 is built from 14 residues. The V gene's germline CDR1 is SGDLS and CDR2 YYNGEE. V lost 1 base and J lost 1, with 6 bases in between. CDR3 nucleotides: TGTGCCAGCAGCGTACAGGGTTCTGGAAACACCATATATTTT. Encoded protein: CASSVQGSGNTIYF.

This chain uses TRBV7-9 with TRBJ1-5; perhaps TRBD1 as D (5 bases). Germline V gives CDR1 SEHNR, CDR2 FQNEAQ (reference sequence). The CDR3 covers 12 residues. V was pared by 1 base and J by 9 bases, with 7 bases between. The CDR3 loop reads CASSLDRRPQHF. The CDR3 DNA sequence: TGTGCCAGCAGCTTAGACAGGAGGCCCCAGCATTTT.

This clone was recorded a few times. The chain links TRBV10-1 to TRBJ1-2; D remains unclear. The CDR3 loop spans 12 amino acids. The V and J ends lost 8 bases and 0 bases respectively, with 7 bases between them. Germline-derived CDR1 and CDR2 are WNHNN and SYGVQD (reference sequence). The CDR3 spells CASSQTNYGYTF. CDR3 DNA sequence: TGCGCCAGCTCACAGACTAACTATGGCTACACCTTC.

The rearrangement uses TRBV4-3 and TRBJ1-2, with a weak D call TRBD1 (5 bases). The V end lost 4 bases, the J end lost 4 bases, and 22 bases lay between the germline ends. The germline gives CDR1 LGHNA, CDR2 YSLEER. This CDR3 comprises 17 residues. This CDR3 reads CASSLDRGGAGGYGYTF. Written as DNA, the CDR3 is TGCGCCAGCAGCCTTGACCGGGGAGGGGCCGGTGGCTATGGCTACACCTTC.

This rearrangement joins TRBV7-2 to TRBJ1-3; TRBD1 agrees at 9 bases. CDR1 and CDR2 from the germline V gene are SGHTA and FQGNSA. The length of the CDR3 is 17 residues. Trimming cost V 2 bases and J 6 bases; bases outside gene matches: 11. This CDR3 is CASSLSVDRGRANTIYF. The CDR3 DNA is TGTGCCAGCAGCTTATCGGTTGACAGGGGGAGAGCAAACACCATATATTTT.

V gene TRBV11-2 combines with J gene TRBJ2-1; 9 bases map to TRBD2. The CDR3 extends over 14 amino acids. From germline, CDR1 is SGHAT and CDR2 FQNNGV. After removal of 5 bases from V and 9 bases from J, the junction contained 8 bases not matched to a gene. The CDR3 sequence is CASSPLAGVSEQFF. In nucleotides, the CDR3 is TGTGCCAGCAGCCCCTTAGCGGGAGTGAGTGAGCAGTTCTTC.

The chain employs TRBV9 and TRBJ2-1; tentative D call: TRBD2 (7 bases). The ends were cut back, 0 bases at V and 7 bases at J, with 11 bases in the middle. CDR3 length equals 14 residues. CDR1 SGDLS and CDR2 YYNGEE come from the germline V gene. The CDR3 nucleotides are TGTGCCAGCAGCGTAGTGGGGAGGGGGAATGAGCAGTTCTTC. It specifies CASSVVGRGNEQFF.

The genes are TRBV5-1 and TRBJ1-6, with TRBD1 matching over 10 bases. There are 16 residues in the CDR3. Losses at the gene ends were 0 bases for V and 7 bases for J; bases not matched to a gene: 4. Germline values: CDR1 SGHRS, CDR2 YFSETQ. The CDR3 nucleotides read TGCGCCAGCAGCTTGGATCCGGGACAGGGGAATTCACCCCTCCACTTT. It is translated as CASSLDPGQGNSPLHF.